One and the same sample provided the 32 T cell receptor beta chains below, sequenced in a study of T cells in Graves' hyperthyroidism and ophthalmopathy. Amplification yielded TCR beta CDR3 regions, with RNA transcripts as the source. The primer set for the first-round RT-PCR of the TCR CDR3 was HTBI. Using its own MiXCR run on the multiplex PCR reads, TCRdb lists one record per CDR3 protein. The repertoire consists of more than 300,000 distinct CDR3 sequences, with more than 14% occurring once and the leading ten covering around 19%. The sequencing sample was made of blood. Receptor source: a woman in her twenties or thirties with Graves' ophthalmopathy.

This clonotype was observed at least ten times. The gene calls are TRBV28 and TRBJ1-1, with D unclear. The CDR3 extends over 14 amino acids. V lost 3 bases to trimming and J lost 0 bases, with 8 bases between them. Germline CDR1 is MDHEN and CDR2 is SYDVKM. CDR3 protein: CASSFSDMNTEAFF. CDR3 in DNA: TGTGCCAGCAGTTTCTCCGACATGAACACTGAAGCTTTCTTT.

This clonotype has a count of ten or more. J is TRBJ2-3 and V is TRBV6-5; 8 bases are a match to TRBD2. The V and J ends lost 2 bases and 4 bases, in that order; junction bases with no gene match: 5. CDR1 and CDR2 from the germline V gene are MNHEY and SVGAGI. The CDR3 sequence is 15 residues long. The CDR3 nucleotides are TGTGCCAGCAGTTACGGCTCAGCGGGGGCAGATACGCAGTATTTT. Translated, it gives CASSYGSAGADTQYF.

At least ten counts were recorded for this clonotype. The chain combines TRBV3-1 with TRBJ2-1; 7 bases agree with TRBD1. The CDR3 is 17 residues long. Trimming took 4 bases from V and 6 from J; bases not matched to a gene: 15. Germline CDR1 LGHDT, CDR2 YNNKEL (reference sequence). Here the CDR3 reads CASSPTPTGYLGNEQFF. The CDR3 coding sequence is TGTGCCAGCAGCCCGACCCCGACAGGGTACCTTGGCAATGAGCAGTTCTTC.

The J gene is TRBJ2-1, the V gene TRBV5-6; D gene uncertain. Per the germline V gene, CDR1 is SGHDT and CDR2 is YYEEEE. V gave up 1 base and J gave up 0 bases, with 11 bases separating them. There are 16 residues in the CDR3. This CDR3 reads CASSLLTLTSYNEQFF. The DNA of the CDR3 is TGTGCCAGCAGCTTGTTAACACTGACCTCCTACAATGAGCAGTTCTTC.

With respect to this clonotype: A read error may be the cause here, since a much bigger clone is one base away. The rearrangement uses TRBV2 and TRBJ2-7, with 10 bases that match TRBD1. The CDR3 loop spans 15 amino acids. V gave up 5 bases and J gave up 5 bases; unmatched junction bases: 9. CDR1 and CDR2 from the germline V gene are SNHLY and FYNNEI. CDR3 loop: CASSRGTGVFDEQYF. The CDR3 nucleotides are TGTGCCAGCAGTAGAGGGACAGGGGTTTTCGACGAGCAGTACTTC.

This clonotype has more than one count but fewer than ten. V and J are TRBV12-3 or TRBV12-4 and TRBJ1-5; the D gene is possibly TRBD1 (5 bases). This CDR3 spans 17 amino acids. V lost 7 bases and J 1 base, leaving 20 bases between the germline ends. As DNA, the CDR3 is TGTGCCAGCACCCTAGGAGGCCAGGGAGCCAGCAATCAGCCCCAGCATTTT. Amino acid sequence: CASTLGGQGASNQPQHF.

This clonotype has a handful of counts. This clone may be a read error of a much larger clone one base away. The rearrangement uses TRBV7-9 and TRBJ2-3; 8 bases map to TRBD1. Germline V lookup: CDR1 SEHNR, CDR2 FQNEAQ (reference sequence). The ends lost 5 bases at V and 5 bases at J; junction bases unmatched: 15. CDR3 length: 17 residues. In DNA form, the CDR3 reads TGTGCCAGCAGCCAACTGCCAGGGGGCTTTTTGAAAGATACGCAGTATTTT. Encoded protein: CASSQLPGGFLKDTQYF.

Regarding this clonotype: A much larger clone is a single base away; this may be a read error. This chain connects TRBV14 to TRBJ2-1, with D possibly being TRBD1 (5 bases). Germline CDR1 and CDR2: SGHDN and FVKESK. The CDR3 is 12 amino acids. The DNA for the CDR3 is TGTGCCAGCAGCCGGTGGACAAATGAGCAGCTCTTC. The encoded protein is CASSRWTNEQLF.

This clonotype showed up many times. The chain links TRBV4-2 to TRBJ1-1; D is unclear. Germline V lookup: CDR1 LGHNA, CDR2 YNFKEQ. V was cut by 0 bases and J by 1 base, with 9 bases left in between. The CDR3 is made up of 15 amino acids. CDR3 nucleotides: TGTGCCAGCAGCCAAGATGCGGGGAAGAACACTGAAGCTTTCTTT. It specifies CASSQDAGKNTEAFF.

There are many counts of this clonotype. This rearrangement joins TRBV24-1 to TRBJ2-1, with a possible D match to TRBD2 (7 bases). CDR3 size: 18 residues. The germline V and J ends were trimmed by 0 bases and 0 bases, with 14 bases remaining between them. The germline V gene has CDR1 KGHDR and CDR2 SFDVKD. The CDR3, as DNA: TGTGCCACCAGTGATTTGCGGGGGGCAGGGTTCTCCTACAATGAGCAGTTCTTC. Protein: CATSDLRGAGFSYNEQFF.

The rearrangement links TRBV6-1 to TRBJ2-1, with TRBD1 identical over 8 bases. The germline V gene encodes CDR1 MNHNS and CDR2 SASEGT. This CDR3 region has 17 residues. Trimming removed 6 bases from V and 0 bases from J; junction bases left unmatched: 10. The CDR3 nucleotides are TGTGCCAGCAGCCGAAGACAGGGGCAGAGCTCCTACAATGAGCAGTTCTTC. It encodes CASSRRQGQSSYNEQFF.

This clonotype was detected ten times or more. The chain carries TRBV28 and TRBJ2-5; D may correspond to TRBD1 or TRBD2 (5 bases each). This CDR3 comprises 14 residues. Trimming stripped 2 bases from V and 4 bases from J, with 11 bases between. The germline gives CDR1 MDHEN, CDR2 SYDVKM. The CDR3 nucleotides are TGTGCCAGCAGTTTAAGCGACAGCGGAGAGACCCAGTACTTC. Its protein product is CASSLSDSGETQYF.

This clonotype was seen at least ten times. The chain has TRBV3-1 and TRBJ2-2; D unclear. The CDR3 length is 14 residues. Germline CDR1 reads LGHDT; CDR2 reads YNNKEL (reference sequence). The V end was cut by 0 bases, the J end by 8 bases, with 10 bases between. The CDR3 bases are TGTGCCAGCAGCCAAGACAAAGGTGTTGGGGAGCTGTTTTTT. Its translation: CASSQDKGVGELFF. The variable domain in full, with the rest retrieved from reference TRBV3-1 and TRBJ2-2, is DTAVSQTPKYLVTQMGNDKSIKCEQNLGHDTMYWYKQDSKKFLKIMFSYNNKELIINETVPNRFSPKSPDKAHLNLHINSLELGDSAVYFCASSQDKGVGELFFGEGSRLTVL.

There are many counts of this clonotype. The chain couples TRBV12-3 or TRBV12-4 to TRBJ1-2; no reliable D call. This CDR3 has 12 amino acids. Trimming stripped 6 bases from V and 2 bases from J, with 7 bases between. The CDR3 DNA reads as TGTGCCAGCAGCCATATAAACTATGGCTACACCTTC. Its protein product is CASSHINYGYTF.

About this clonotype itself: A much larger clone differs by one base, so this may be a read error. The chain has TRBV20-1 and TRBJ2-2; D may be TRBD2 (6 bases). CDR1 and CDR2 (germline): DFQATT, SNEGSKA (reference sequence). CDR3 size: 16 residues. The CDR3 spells CSARGVAEPYTVELFF. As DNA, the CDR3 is TGCAGTGCTAGAGGGGTAGCGGAGCCGTACACCGTGGAGCTGTTTTTT.

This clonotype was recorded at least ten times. This CDR3 reads CASRTRDRPNQPQHF. In DNA, the CDR3 is TGTGCCAGCAGGACTCGGGACAGACCAAATCAGCCCCAGCATTTT. The chain employs TRBV2 and TRBJ1-5; 7 nucleotides align to TRBD1. Trimming at V came to 6 bases and at J to 4 bases, leaving 9 bases not matched to a gene. Germline V gives CDR1 SNHLY, CDR2 FYNNEI. The CDR3 totals 15 residues. The variable domain in full, completed from reference TRBV2 and TRBJ1-5, reads EPEVTQTPSHQVTQMGQEVILRCVPISNHLYFYWYRQILGQKVEFLVSFYNNEISEKSEIFDDQFSVERPDGSNFTLKIRSTKLEDSAMYFCASRTRDRPNQPQHFGDGTRLSIL.

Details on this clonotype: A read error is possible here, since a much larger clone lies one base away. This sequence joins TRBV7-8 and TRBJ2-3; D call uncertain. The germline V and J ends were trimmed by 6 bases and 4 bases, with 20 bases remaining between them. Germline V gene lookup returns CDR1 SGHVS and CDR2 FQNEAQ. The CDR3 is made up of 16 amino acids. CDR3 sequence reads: CASRRRAPSGADTQYF. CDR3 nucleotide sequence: TGTGCCAGCAGGAGAAGAGCCCCCTCAGGCGCAGATACGCAGTATTTT.

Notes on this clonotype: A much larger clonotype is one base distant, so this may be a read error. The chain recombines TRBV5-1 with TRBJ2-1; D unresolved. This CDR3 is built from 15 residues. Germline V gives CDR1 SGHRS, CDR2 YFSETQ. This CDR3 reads CASSSTSNFRNERFF. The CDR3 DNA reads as TGTGCCAGCAGCTCTACAAGTAATTTTCGCAATGAGCGGTTCTTC.

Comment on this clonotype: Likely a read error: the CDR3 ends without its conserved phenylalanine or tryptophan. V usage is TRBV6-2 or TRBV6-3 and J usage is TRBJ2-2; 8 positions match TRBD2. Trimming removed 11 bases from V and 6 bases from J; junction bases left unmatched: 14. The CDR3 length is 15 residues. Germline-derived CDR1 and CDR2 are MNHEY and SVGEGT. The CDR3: CAASDRGGPAGELFS. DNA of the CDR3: TGTGCCGCCTCAGACCGGGGGGGCCCAGCCGGGGAGCTGTTTTCT.

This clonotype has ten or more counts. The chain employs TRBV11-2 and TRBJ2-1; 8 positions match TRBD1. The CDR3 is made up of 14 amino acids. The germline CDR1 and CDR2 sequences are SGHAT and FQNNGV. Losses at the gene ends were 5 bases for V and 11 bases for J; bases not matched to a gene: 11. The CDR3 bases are TGTGCCAGCAGCGAGGGGACAGGACAATTGAAGCAGTTCTTC. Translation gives CASSEGTGQLKQFF.

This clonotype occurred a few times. The DNA for the CDR3 is TGTGCCAGCACCTCCAAGACGAGGGGGGCTGAAGCTTTCTTT. Protein: CASTSKTRGAEAFF. The V gene is TRBV6-1, the J gene TRBJ1-1; D is perhaps TRBD1 (6 bases). V gave up 7 bases and J gave up 6 bases, with 18 bases separating them. Germline V gene sequence: CDR1 MNHNS, CDR2 SASEGT. The CDR3 is 14 amino acids.

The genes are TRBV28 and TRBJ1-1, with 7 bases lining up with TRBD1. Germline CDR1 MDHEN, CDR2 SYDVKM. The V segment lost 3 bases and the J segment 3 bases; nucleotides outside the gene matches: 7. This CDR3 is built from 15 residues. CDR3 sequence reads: CASSFDRVGDTEAFF. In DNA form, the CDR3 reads TGTGCCAGCAGTTTTGACAGGGTAGGCGACACTGAAGCTTTCTTT.

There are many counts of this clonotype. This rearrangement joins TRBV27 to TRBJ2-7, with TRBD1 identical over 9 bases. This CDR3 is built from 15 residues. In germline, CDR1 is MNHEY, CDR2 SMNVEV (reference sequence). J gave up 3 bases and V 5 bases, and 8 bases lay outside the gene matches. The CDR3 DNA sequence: TGTGCCAGCAGTACCGGGACAGGGCCAATCTACGAGCAGTACTTC. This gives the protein CASSTGTGPIYEQYF.

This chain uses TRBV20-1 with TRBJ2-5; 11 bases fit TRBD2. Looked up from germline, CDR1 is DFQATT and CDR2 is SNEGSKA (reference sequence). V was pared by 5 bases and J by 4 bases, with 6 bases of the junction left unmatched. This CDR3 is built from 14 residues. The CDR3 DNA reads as TGCAGTGCTCCCAGACTAGCGGGGTCAGAGACCCAGTACTTC. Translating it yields CSAPRLAGSETQYF.

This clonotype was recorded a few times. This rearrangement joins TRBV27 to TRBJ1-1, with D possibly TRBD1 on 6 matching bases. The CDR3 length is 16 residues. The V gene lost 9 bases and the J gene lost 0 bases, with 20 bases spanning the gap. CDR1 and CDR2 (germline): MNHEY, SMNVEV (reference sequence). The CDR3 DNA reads TGTGCCAGTCGTTTGAAGACGGGACACCTGAACACTGAAGCTTTCTTT. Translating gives CASRLKTGHLNTEAFF.

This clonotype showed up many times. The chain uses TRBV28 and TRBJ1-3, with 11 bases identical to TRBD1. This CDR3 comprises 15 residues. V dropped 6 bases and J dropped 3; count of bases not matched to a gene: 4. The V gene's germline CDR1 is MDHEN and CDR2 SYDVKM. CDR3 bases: TGTGCCAGCAGACCGGGACAGGGGGTTGGAAACACCATATATTTT. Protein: CASRPGQGVGNTIYF.

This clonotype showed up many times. As DNA, the CDR3 is TGCAGCGTTGAGGTTGGGGGGGTCTATGGCTACACCTTC. It encodes CSVEVGGVYGYTF. This sequence joins TRBV29-1 and TRBJ1-2, with D tentatively TRBD1 (5 bases). The CDR3 is 13 amino acids. Germline V gene lookup returns CDR1 SQVTM and CDR2 ANQGSEA. With 3 bases removed from V and 4 bases from J, the gap between germline ends came to 12 bases.

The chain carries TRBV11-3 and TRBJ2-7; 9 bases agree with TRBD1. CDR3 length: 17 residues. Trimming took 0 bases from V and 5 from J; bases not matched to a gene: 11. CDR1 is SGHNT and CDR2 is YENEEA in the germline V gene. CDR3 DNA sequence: TGTGCCAGCAGCTTAGATGATGGCTGGGACAGGGATGACGAGCAGTACTTC. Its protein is CASSLDDGWDRDDEQYF.

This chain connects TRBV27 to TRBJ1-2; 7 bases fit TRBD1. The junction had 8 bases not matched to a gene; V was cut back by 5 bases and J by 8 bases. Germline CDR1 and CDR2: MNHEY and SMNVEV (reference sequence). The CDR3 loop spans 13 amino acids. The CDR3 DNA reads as TGTGCCAGCAGTGCTAGGACAGGACGGGGCTACACCTTC. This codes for CASSARTGRGYTF.

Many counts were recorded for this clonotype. CDR3 sequence reads: CASSSRQSSNQPQHF. The CDR3 nucleotides are TGTGCCAGCAGTTCCCGACAGTCAAGCAATCAGCCCCAGCATTTT. The chain has TRBV12-3 or TRBV12-4 and TRBJ1-5, with a tentative D call TRBD1 (5 bases). With 4 bases removed from V and 1 base from J, the gap between germline ends came to 11 bases. The CDR3 covers 15 residues.

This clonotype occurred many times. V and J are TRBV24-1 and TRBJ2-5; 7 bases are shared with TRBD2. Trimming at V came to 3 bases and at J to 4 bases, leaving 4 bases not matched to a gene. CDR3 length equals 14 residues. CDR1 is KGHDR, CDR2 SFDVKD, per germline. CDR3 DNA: TGTGCCACCAGTGATCCCAGCGGGGCAGAGACCCAGTACTTC. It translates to CATSDPSGAETQYF.

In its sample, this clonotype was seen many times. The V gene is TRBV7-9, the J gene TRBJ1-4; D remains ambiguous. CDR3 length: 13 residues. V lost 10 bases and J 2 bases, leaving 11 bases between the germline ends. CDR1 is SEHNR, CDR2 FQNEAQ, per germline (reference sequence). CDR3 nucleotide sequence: TGTGCCACCCCGGTCTCGACTAATGAAAAACTGTTTTTT. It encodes CATPVSTNEKLFF.